This record covers a single T cell receptor (beta chain). Method: immunoSEQ multiplex PCR; TCRdb's copy keeps in-frame clones and lacks some. Here the sample spans about 180,000 clones, 70% to 90% being singletons. This specimen belongs to a study of blood T cell repertoires in COVID-19. In the study overall: Nucleic acid was either cDNA or gDNA, and it came from T cells, B-cell-depleted T cells, or PBMCs.

Germline assignment: CDR1 SGHNT and CDR2 YENEEA. The length of the CDR3 is 14 residues. V lost 5 bases and J lost 2; bases outside the gene matches: 5. The receptor's source is a woman in her 30s with acute or convalescent COVID-19. V usage is TRBV11-3 and J usage is TRBJ2-7; TRBD2 matches 8 bases. The sample taken for sequencing was peripheral blood. CDR3 loop: CASSLSGGPYEQYF. CDR3 nucleotides: TGTGCCAGCAGCCTATCGGGGGGGCCCTACGAGCAGTACTTC.